Given below is one T cell receptor (beta chain) in context. This sample was included in a study of chemoradiotherapy in HPV16-positive cancers. V shed 5 bases and J shed 4 bases, with 26 bases lying between them. Per the germline V gene, CDR1 is ENHRY and CDR2 is SYGVKD. The CDR3 runs 18 residues. TCRdb keeps only in-frame clones here, not all; method: immunoSEQ multiplex PCR. The sample comprises several thousand clones, approximately 79% of which are singletons, and 8% rests with the top ten. The chain combines TRBV10-3 with TRBJ1-2, with a tentative D call TRBD1 (6 bases). The TCR originated in a human donor with HPV-associated anogenital cancer. The sequencing used tumor tissue, collected from a patient who underwent chemoradiotherapy. The CDR3, as DNA: TGTGCCATCAGTTCACTTACGCGGGACACCCAAATCTCCTATGGCTACACCTTC. Translating gives CAISSLTRDTQISYGYTF.